The 13 T cell receptor beta chains listed next were all sequenced from one sample in a study of spatial heterogeneity in lung cancer. Using its own MiXCR run on the 5' RACE reads, TCRdb lists one record per CDR3 protein. The table lists about 46,000 distinct CDR3 sequences, around 11% of them singletons. Time point specified: blood at routine non-recurrence follow-up after resection. Sequenced material: PBMCs, taken at follow-up. All receptors come from a male donor with early-stage non-small cell lung cancer.

This clonotype was found many times. The chain joins TRBV25-1 to TRBJ2-3, with D possibly TRBD1 on 6 matching bases. Germline CDR1 is MGHDK and CDR2 is SYGVNS. This CDR3 has 15 residues. Trimming shortened V by 8 bases and J by 2 bases, and 17 bases separated the two germline ends. As DNA, the CDR3 is TGTGCCAGCCGTAGAACAGGGTCCCACACAGATACGCAGTATTTT. Translation: CASRRTGSHTDTQYF. Drawing the rest from reference TRBV25-1 and TRBJ2-3, the complete variable domain is EADIYQTPRYLVIGTGKKITLECSQTMGHDKMYWYQQDPGMELHLIHYSYGVNSTEKGDLSSESTVSRIRTEHFPLTLESARPSHTSQYLCASRRTGSHTDTQYFGPGTRLTVL.

This clonotype was recorded many times. This chain uses TRBV6-5 with TRBJ2-7, with D possibly TRBD1 on 6 matching bases. The CDR3 is 11 residues long. The V gene's germline CDR1 is MNHEY and CDR2 SVGAGI. CDR3 loop: CATTGIGEQYF. The CDR3 DNA follows: TGTGCTACCACAGGGATTGGAGAGCAGTACTTC.

The gene calls are TRBV12-3 or TRBV12-4 and TRBJ2-7; D is uncertain. The CDR3 has 11 amino acids. V shed 6 bases and J shed 6 bases, with 9 bases lying between them. CDR3 in DNA: TGTGCCAGCAGCCTTAGCTGCGAGCAGTACTTC. As protein: CASSLSCEQYF.

The chain joins TRBV28 to TRBJ2-7; 10 bases match TRBD1. CDR3 length: 13 residues. V shed 6 bases and J 3 bases; nucleotides not matched to a gene: 2. CDR1 is MDHEN, CDR2 SYDVKM, per germline. The CDR3 nucleotides read TGTGCCAGCAGACGGACAGGGGGCTACGAGCAGTACTTC. Translating it yields CASRRTGGYEQYF.

At least ten counts were recorded for this clonotype. The chain is built from TRBV6-1 and TRBJ1-1; D perhaps matches TRBD1 (5 bases). The CDR3 contains 15 residues. V lost 1 base and J 1 base, leaving 10 bases between the germline ends. Germline CDR1 reads MNHNS; CDR2 reads SASEGT. The CDR3 loop reads CASSEGGGTNTEAFF. As DNA, the CDR3 is TGTGCCAGCAGTGAAGGCGGAGGGACGAACACTGAAGCTTTCTTT.

This clonotype was observed many times. This chain connects TRBV7-3 to TRBJ2-6; D possibly matches TRBD1 or TRBD2 (5 bases each). With 4 bases removed from V and 0 bases from J, the gap between germline ends came to 25 bases. CDR3 size: 21 residues. Germline CDR1 SGHTA, CDR2 FQGTGA. The chain's CDR3 is CASSSTGTAASLRSGANVLTF. The CDR3 DNA is TGTGCCAGCAGCTCGACTGGGACGGCGGCTTCCCTACGCTCTGGGGCCAACGTCCTGACTTTC.

The chain links TRBV21-1 to TRBJ1-1. TRBV21-1 is a recognized pseudogene. The length of the CDR3 is 13 residues. The CDR3 DNA is TGTGCCAGCAGCAAAGATAAGAACACTGAAGCTTTCTTT. This codes for CASSKDKNTEAFF.

This clonotype was picked up many times. This chain uses TRBV19 with TRBJ2-7, with D perhaps TRBD1 (5 bases). The CDR3 is 14 residues long. The germline V gene encodes CDR1 LNHDA and CDR2 SQIVND (reference sequence). Trimming shortened V by 4 bases and J by 1 base, and 11 bases separated the two germline ends. The CDR3 sequence is CASSTSQGSYEQYF. In nucleotides, the CDR3 is TGTGCCAGTAGTACTTCGCAGGGATCCTACGAGCAGTACTTC.

The chain has TRBV3-1 and TRBJ2-1; D is uncertain. Per germline, CDR1 LGHDT and CDR2 YNNKEL (reference sequence). Trimming took off 3 bases at V and 9 bases at J, with 12 bases between the two ends. The CDR3 extends over 13 amino acids. CDR3 protein: CASSQFVQGEQFF. The CDR3 DNA reads as TGTGCCAGCAGCCAGTTTGTCCAAGGTGAGCAGTTCTTC.

This chain joins TRBV19 and TRBJ2-5; 7 bases are shared with TRBD1. V gave up 5 bases and J gave up 0 bases; unmatched junction bases: 3. Germline values: CDR1 LNHDA, CDR2 SQIVND (reference sequence). The CDR3 has 14 amino acids. This CDR3 reads CASSRGQDQETQYF. The CDR3 DNA follows: TGTGCCAGTAGTCGAGGACAGGACCAAGAGACCCAGTACTTC.

This clonotype came up many times. This chain's CDR3 is CASRQGAGGETQYF. CDR3 bases: TGTGCCAGTAGGCAGGGGGCAGGGGGTGAGACCCAGTACTTC. The V gene is TRBV19, the J gene TRBJ2-5; 8 nucleotides line up with TRBD1. The junction had 8 bases not matched to a gene; V was cut back by 6 bases and J by 5 bases. The CDR3 runs 14 residues. From germline, CDR1 is LNHDA and CDR2 SQIVND (reference sequence).

The chain links TRBV29-1 to TRBJ2-5, with D possibly matching TRBD2 (6 bases). Germline V gene data show CDR1 as SQVTM and CDR2 as ANQGSEA. The CDR3 is 11 amino acids. V lost 6 bases and J lost 5, with 10 bases in between. The CDR3, as DNA: TGCAGCGTGGGACTGAGGGAGACCCAGTACTTC. It encodes CSVGLRETQYF.

This clonotype was seen a handful of times. The rearrangement joins TRBV10-3 to TRBJ1-4; 10 nucleotides align to TRBD1. From germline, CDR1 is ENHRY and CDR2 SYGVKD. The CDR3 sequence is 14 residues long. V dropped 4 bases and J dropped 7; count of bases not matched to a gene: 3. CDR3 DNA: TGTGCCATCAGTGGGGGACAGGGGACTGAAAAACTGTTTTTT. As protein: CAISGGQGTEKLFF.